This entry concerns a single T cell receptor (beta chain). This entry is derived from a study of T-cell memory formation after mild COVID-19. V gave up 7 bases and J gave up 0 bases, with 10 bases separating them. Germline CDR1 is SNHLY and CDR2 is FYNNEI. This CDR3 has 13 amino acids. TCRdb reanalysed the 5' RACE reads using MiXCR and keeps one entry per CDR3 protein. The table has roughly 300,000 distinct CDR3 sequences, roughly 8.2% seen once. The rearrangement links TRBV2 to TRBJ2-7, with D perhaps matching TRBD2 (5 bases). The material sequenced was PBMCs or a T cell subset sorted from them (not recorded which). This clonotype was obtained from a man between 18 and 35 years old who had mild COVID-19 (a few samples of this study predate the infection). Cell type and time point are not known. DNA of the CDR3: TGTGCCAGCAAAGAAGGGAGCTCCTACGAGCAGTACGTC. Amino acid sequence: CASKEGSSYEQYV.